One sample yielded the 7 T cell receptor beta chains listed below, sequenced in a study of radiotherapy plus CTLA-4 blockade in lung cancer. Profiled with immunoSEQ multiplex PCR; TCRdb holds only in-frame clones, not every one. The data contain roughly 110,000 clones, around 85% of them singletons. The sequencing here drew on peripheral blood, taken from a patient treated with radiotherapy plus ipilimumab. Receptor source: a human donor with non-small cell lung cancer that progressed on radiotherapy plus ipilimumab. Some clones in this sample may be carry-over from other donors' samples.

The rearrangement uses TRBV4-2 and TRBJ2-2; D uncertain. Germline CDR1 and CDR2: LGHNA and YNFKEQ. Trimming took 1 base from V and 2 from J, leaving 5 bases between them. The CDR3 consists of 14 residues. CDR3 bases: TGTGCCAGCAGCCAAGCTGCAAACACCGGGGAGCTGTTTTTT. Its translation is CASSQAANTGELFF.

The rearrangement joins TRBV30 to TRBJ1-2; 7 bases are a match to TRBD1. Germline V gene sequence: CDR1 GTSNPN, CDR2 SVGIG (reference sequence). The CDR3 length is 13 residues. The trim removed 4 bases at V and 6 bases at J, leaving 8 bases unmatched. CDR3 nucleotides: TGTGCCTGGACCAAGACAGGGAACCATGGCTACACCTTC. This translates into CAWTKTGNHGYTF.

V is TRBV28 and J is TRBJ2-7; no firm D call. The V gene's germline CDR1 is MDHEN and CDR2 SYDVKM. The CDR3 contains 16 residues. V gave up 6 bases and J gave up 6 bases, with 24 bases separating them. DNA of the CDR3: TGTGCCAGCAGCCTTATCTTGCGAAGCACAGTTGTCGAGCAGTACTTC. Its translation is CASSLILRSTVVEQYF.

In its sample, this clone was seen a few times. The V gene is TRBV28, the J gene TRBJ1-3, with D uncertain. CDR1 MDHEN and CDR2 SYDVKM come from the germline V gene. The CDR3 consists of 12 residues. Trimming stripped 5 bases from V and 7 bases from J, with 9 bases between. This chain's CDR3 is CASSLPRNTIYF. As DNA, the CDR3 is TGTGCCAGCAGTCTTCCGCGGAACACCATATATTTT.

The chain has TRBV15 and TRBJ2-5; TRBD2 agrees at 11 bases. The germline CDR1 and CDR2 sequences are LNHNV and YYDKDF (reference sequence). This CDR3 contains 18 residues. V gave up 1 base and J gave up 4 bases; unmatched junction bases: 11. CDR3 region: CATSRALLAGGSGETQYF. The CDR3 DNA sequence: TGTGCCACCAGCAGAGCACTCCTAGCGGGGGGTTCAGGAGAGACCCAGTACTTC. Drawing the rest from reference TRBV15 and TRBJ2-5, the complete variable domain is DAMVIQNPRYQVTQFGKPVTLSCSQTLNHNVMYWYQQKSSQAPKLLFHYYDKDFNNEADTPDNFQSRRPNTSFCFLDIRSPGLGDTAMYLCATSRALLAGGSGETQYFGPGTRLLVL.

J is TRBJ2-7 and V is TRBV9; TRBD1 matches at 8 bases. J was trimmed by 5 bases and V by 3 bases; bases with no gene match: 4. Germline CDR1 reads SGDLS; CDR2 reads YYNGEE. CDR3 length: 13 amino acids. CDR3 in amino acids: CASSAGGSDEQYF. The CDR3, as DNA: TGTGCCAGCAGCGCAGGGGGCTCGGACGAGCAGTACTTC.

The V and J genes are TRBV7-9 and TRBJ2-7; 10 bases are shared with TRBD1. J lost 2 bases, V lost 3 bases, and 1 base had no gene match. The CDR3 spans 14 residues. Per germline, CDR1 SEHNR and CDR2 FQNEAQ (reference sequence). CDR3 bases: TGTGCCAGCAGCTTCGGGACAGGGGCCTACGAGCAGTACTTC. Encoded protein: CASSFGTGAYEQYF.